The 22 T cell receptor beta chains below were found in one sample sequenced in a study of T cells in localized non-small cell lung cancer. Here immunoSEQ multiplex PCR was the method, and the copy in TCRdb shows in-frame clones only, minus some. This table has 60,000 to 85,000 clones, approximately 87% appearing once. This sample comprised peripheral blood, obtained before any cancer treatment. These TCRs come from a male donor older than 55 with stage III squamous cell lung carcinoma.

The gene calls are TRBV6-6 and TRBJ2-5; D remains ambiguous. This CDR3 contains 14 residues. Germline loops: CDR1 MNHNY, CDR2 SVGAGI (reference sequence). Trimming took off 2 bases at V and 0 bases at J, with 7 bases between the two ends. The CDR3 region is CASSYSRNQETQYF. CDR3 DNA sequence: TGTGCCAGCAGTTACAGCAGGAACCAAGAGACCCAGTACTTC.

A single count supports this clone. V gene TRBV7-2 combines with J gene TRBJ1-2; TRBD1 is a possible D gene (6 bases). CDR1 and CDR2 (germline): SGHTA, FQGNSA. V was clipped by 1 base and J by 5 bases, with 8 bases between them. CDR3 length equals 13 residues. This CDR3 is CASSLGGAYGYTF. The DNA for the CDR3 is TGTGCCAGCAGCTTAGGGGGGGCTTATGGCTACACCTTC.

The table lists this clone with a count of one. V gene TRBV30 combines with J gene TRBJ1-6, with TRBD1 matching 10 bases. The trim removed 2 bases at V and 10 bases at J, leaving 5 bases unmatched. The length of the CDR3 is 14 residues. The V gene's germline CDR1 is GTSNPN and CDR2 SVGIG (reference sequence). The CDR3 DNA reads TGTGCCTGGAGTACCAGGACAGGGGGATCACCCCTCCACTTT. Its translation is CAWSTRTGGSPLHF.

The CDR3 protein is CASSWTGVLGQYV. CDR3 nucleotides: TGTGCCAGCAGCTGGACAGGGGTTTTGGGGCAGTACGTC. This chain joins TRBV6-1 and TRBJ2-7; 9 positions agree with TRBD1. The CDR3 has 13 amino acids. V lost 6 bases, J lost 9 bases, and 9 bases stayed unmatched. Germline CDR1 MNHNS, CDR2 SASEGT.

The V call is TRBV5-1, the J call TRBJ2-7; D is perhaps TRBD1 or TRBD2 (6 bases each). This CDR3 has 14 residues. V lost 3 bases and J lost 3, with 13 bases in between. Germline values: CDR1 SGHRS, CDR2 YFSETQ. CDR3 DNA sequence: TGCGCCAGCAGCTCAAGGGGGGTCTTCTACGAGCAGTACTTC. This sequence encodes CASSSRGVFYEQYF.

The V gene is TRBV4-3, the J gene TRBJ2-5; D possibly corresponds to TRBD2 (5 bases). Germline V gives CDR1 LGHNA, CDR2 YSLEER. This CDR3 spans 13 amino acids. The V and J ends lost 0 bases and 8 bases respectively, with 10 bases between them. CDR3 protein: CASSQDSGITQYF. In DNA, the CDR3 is TGCGCCAGCAGCCAAGATTCGGGGATTACCCAGTACTTC.

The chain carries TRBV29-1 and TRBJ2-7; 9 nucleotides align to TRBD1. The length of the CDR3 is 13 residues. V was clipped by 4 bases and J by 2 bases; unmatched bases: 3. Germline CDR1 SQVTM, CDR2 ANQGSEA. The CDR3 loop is CSVGDRDPYEQYF. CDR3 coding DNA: TGCAGCGTTGGGGACAGGGACCCCTACGAGCAGTACTTC.

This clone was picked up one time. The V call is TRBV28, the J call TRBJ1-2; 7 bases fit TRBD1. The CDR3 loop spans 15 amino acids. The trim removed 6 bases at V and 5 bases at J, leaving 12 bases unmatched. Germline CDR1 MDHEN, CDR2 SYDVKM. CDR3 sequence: CASSPRLGGGYGYTF. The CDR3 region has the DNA TGTGCCAGCAGCCCCCGTTTAGGGGGCGGGTATGGCTACACCTTC.

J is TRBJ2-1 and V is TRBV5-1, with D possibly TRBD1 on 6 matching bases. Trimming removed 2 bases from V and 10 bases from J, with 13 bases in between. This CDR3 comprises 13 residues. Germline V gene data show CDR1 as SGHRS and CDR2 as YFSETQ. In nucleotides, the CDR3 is TGCGCCAGCAGCTTACAGGGTCTAAGGGAGCAGTTCTTC. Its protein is CASSLQGLREQFF.

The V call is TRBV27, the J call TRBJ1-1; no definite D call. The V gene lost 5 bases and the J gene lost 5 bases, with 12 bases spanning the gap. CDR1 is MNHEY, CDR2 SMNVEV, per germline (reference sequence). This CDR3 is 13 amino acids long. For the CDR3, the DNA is TGTGCCAGCAGTACGGGTTTAGGGACTGAAGCTTTCTTT. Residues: CASSTGLGTEAFF.

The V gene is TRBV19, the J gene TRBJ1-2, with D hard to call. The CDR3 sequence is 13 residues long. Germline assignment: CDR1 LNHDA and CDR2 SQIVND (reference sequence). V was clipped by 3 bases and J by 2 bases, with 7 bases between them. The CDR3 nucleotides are TGTGCCAGTAGTATTCAGGAGAACTATGGCTACACCTTC. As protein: CASSIQENYGYTF.

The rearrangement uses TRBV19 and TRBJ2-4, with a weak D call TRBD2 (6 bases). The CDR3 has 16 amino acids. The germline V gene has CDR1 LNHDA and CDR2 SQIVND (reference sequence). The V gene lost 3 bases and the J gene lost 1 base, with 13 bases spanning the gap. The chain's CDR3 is CASSIVGGAAKNIQYF. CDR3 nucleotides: TGTGCCAGTAGTATCGTCGGAGGGGCTGCCAAAAACATTCAGTACTTC.

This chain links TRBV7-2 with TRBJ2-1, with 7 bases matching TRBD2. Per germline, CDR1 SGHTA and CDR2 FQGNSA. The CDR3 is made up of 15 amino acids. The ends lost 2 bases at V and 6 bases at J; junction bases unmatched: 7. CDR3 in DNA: TGTGCCAGCAGCTTAAGGGCGGGAGAATTCAATGAGCAGTTCTTC. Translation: CASSLRAGEFNEQFF.

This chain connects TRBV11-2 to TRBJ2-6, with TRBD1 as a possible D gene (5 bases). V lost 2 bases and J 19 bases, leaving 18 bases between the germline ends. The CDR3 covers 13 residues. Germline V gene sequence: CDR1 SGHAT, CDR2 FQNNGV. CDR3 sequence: CASSLTQLGQGTF. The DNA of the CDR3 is TGTGCCAGCAGCTTAACCCAATTGGGGCAAGGAACTTTC.

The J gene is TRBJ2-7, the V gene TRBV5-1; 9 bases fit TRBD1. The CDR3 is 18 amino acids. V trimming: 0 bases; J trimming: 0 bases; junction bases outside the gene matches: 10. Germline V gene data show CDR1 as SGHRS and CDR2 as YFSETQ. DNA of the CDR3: TGCGCCAGCAGCTTGGTGGTGCGGGGGACAGGGCCCTCCTACGAGCAGTACTTC. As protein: CASSLVVRGTGPSYEQYF.

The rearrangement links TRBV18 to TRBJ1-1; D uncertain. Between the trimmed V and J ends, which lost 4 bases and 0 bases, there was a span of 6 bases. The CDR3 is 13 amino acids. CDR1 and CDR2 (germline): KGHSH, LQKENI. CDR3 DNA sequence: TGTGCCAGCTCACAAGAGGTGAACACTGAAGCTTTCTTT. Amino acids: CASSQEVNTEAFF.

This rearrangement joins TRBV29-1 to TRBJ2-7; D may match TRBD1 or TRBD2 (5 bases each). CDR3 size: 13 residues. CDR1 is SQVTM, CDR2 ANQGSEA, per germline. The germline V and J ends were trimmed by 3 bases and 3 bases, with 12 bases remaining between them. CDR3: CSVDGTGHYEQYF. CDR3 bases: TGCAGCGTTGACGGGACGGGCCACTACGAGCAGTACTTC.

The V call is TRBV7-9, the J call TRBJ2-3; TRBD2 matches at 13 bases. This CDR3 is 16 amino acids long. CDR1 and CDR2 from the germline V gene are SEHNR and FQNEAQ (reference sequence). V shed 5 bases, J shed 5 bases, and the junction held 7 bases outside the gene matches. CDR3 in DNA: TGTGCCAGCAGCCCGCGACTAGCGGGGGGAAGAGATACGCAGTATTTT. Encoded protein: CASSPRLAGGRDTQYF.

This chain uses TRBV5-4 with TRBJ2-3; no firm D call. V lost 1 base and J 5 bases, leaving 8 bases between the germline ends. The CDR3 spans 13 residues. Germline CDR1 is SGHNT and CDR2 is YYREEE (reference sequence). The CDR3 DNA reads TGTGCCAGCAGCTTGACCTATCAAGATACGCAGTATTTT. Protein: CASSLTYQDTQYF.

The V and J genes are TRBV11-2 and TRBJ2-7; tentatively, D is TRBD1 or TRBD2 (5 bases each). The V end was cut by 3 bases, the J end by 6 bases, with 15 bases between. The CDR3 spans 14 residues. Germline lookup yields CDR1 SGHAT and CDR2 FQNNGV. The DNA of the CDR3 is TGTGCCAGCAGCTTTACCGGGACCCAGGGCGAGCAGTACTTC. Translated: CASSFTGTQGEQYF.

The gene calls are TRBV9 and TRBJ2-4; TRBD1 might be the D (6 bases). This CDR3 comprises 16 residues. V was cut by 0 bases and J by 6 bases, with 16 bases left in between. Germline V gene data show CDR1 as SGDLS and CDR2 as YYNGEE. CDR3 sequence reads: CASSVAPAGAGNIQYF. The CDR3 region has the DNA TGTGCCAGCAGCGTAGCTCCGGCAGGGGCGGGAAACATTCAGTACTTC. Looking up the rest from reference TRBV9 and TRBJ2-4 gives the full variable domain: DSGVTQTPKHLITATGQRVTLRCSPRSGDLSVYWYQQSLDQGLQFLIQYYNGEERAKGNILERFSAQQFPDLHSELNLSSLELGDSALYFCASSVAPAGAGNIQYFGAGTRLSVL.

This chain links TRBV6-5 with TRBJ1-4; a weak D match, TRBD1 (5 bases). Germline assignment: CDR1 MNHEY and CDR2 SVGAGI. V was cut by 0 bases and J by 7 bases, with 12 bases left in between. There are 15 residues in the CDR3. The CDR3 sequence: CASSYSKGLFEKLFF. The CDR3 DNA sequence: TGTGCCAGCAGTTACTCGAAGGGGTTGTTTGAAAAACTGTTTTTT.